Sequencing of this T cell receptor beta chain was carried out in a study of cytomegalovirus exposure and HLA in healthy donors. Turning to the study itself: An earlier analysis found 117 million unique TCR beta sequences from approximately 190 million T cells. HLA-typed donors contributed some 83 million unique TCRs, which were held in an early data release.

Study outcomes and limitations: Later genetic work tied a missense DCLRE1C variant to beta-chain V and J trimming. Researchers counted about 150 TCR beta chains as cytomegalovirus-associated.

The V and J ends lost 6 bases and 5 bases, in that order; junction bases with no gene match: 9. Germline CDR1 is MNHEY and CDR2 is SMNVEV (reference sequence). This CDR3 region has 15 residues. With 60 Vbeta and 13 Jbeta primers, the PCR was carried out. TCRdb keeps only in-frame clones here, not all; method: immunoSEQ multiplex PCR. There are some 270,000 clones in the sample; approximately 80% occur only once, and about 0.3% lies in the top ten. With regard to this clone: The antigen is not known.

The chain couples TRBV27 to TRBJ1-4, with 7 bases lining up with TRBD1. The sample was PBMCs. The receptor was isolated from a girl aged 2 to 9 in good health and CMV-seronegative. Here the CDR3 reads CASRLLTGKNEKLFF. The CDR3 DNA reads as TGTGCCAGCAGACTGCTGACAGGGAAAAATGAAAAACTGTTTTTT.